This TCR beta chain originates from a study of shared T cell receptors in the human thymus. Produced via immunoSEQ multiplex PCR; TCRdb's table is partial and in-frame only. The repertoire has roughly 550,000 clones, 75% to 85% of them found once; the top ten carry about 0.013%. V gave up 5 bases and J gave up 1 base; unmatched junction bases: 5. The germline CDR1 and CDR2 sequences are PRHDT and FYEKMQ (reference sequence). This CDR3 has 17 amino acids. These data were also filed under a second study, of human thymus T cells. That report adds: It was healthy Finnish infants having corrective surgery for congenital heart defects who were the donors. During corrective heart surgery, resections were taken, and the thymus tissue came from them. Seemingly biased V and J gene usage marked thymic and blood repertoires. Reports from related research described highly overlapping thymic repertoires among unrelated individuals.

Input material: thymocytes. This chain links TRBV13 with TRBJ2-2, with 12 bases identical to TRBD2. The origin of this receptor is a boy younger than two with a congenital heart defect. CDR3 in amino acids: CASSATSGSVNTGELFF. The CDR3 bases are TGTGCCAGCAGCGCGACTAGCGGGAGCGTGAACACCGGGGAGCTGTTTTTT.